The 26 T cell receptor beta chains reported below all come from one sample, sequenced in a study of patients and donors after allogeneic stem cell transplantation. TCRdb reprocessed the RT-PCR reads with MiXCR, giving one entry per CDR3 protein. The sample consists of about 200,000 distinct CDR3 sequences, around 40% of them appearing once. Sequencing input: blood, either unsorted or a sorted T cell fraction (not recorded which). These receptors were obtained from a human donor who was either an allogeneic HSCT recipient or a stem cell or donor lymphocyte infusion donor (not recorded which). It is not recorded whose cells these are; they may come from a transplant donor.

The CDR3 DNA reads as TGTGCCAGCAGCCTAGACTGGGCAGTGTATGGCTACACCTTC. It specifies CASSLDWAVYGYTF. The V call is TRBV7-2, the J call TRBJ1-2; D gene ambiguous. The CDR3 extends over 14 amino acids. V lost 5 bases and J lost 5, with 15 bases in between. Germline V gene data show CDR1 as SGHTA and CDR2 as FQGNSA.

With respect to this clonotype: Mismatch with germline at one junction end may stem from a read error. The chain joins TRBV2 to TRBJ2-5; possible D gene TRBD2, 6 bases. This CDR3 is built from 10 residues. In germline, CDR1 is SNHLY, CDR2 FYNNEI. The CDR3 bases are TGTGCCAGCAGTGTGCGGGACCCATCCTTC. Residues: CASSVRDPSF.

The chain links TRBV29-1 to TRBJ1-1; D is perhaps TRBD1 (6 bases). CDR3 length equals 12 residues. The V end lost 7 bases, the J end lost 6 bases, and 15 bases lay between the germline ends. The germline CDR1 and CDR2 sequences are SQVTM and ANQGSEA. CDR3: CSATQGFPEAFF. The CDR3 DNA sequence: TGCAGCGCAACTCAGGGGTTCCCTGAAGCTTTCTTT.

The chain recombines TRBV27 with TRBJ1-5; 9 bases agree with TRBD1. Germline values: CDR1 MNHEY, CDR2 SMNVEV (reference sequence). Trimming at V came to 5 bases and at J to 6 bases, leaving 8 bases not matched to a gene. The CDR3 totals 15 residues. In DNA, the CDR3 is TGTGCCAGCAGTCTGTACAGGGGGCAGGGTCAGCCCCAGCATTTT. Translating it yields CASSLYRGQGQPQHF.

The chain combines TRBV5-1 with TRBJ1-2; D is unclear. The germline V gene has CDR1 SGHRS and CDR2 YFSETQ. The CDR3 sequence is 14 residues long. The V end was cut by 0 bases, the J end by 5 bases, with 11 bases between. The CDR3 sequence is CASSLEGGTYGYTF. The DNA for the CDR3 is TGCGCCAGCAGCTTGGAGGGAGGAACGTATGGCTACACCTTC.

The chain couples TRBV29-1 to TRBJ2-7; D unclear. V lost 4 bases and J 2 bases, leaving 6 bases between the germline ends. The CDR3 runs 11 residues. Germline V CDR1 and CDR2: SQVTM, ANQGSEA. The DNA of the CDR3 is TGCAGCGTTGCAGGAACCTACGAGCAGTACTTC. This translates into CSVAGTYEQYF.

The chain couples TRBV29-1 to TRBJ2-4, with D unresolved. Trimming shortened V by 8 bases and J by 3 bases, and 14 bases separated the two germline ends. The CDR3 loop spans 13 amino acids. The V gene's germline CDR1 is SQVTM and CDR2 ANQGSEA. CDR3 residues: CSFSTEIKNIQYF. CDR3 nucleotides: TGCAGCTTTTCGACGGAAATCAAAAACATTCAGTACTTC.

The CDR3 reads CASSLEDQPQHF. The CDR3, as DNA: TGTGCCAGCAGCTTAGAAGACCAGCCCCAGCATTTT. The V and J genes are TRBV7-9 and TRBJ1-5; no definite D call. The CDR3 totals 12 residues. The germline V gene encodes CDR1 SEHNR and CDR2 FQNEAQ (reference sequence). V dropped 1 base and J dropped 7 bases, with 5 bases sitting between them.

The chain combines TRBV18 with TRBJ2-7, with 8 bases aligning to TRBD1. CDR1 is KGHSH, CDR2 LQKENI, per germline. Trimming took 2 bases from V and 5 from J; bases not matched to a gene: 5. The CDR3 extends over 14 amino acids. CDR3 in amino acids: CASSPGQGVDEQYF. The CDR3, as DNA: TGTGCCAGCTCACCAGGACAGGGAGTCGACGAGCAGTACTTC.

This clonotype has just a few counts. V and J are TRBV13 and TRBJ1-5; D gene unclear. The CDR3 has 13 residues. V was shortened by 5 bases and J by 6 bases, with 11 bases between the two germline ends. Germline lookup yields CDR1 PRHDT and CDR2 FYEKMQ (reference sequence). In DNA, the CDR3 is TGTGCCAGCAGCCGCGGACCGAGTCAGCCCCAGCATTTT. It is translated as CASSRGPSQPQHF.

The genes are TRBV6-1 and TRBJ1-4; no clear D gene. Germline V gene sequence: CDR1 MNHNS, CDR2 SASEGT. This CDR3 region has 12 residues. V lost 2 bases to trimming and J lost 8 bases, with 6 bases between them. CDR3 protein: CASSEPGEKLFF. The CDR3, as DNA: TGTGCCAGCAGTGAACCCGGGGAAAAACTGTTTTTT.

The chain is built from TRBV28 and TRBJ1-5; D gene ambiguous. The V gene lost 3 bases and the J gene lost 6 bases, with 3 bases spanning the gap. Germline CDR1 and CDR2: MDHEN and SYDVKM. CDR3 length: 11 amino acids. The CDR3: CASSFTQPQHF. In nucleotides, the CDR3 is TGTGCCAGCAGTTTTACTCAGCCCCAGCATTTT.

The chain has TRBV15 and TRBJ1-5; 12 nucleotides align to TRBD1. V dropped 5 bases and J dropped 3; count of bases not matched to a gene: 5. Germline CDR1 reads LNHNV; CDR2 reads YYDKDF (reference sequence). The CDR3 extends over 16 amino acids. The CDR3 region is CATSSRDRGPNQPQHF. Written as DNA, the CDR3 is TGTGCCACCAGCTCCCGGGACAGGGGGCCCAATCAGCCCCAGCATTTT.

This rearrangement joins TRBV30 to TRBJ1-2, with unresolved D. CDR1 and CDR2 (germline): GTSNPN, SVGIG (reference sequence). With 7 bases removed from V and 1 base from J, the gap between germline ends came to 10 bases. This CDR3 has 12 amino acids. CDR3 residues: CASRRSNYGYTF. The DNA of the CDR3 is TGTGCCTCCCGTAGAAGTAACTATGGCTACACCTTC.

J is TRBJ2-3 and V is TRBV28, with TRBD2 matching over 8 bases. The germline gives CDR1 MDHEN, CDR2 SYDVKM. The CDR3 covers 18 residues. Trimming at V came to 2 bases and at J to 3 bases, leaving 13 bases not matched to a gene. CDR3 in amino acids: CASSLIVLEGLGTDTQYF. The CDR3 DNA reads TGTGCCAGCAGTTTAATAGTTTTGGAGGGACTAGGGACAGATACGCAGTATTTT.

The count of this clonotype is one. One junction end does not reproduce the germline sequence, and a read error may be involved. The V and J genes are TRBV5-1 and TRBJ1-1; 8 nucleotides agree with TRBD1. Germline V lookup: CDR1 SGHRS, CDR2 YFSETQ. This CDR3 is 15 amino acids long. CDR3 residues: CTSSIQQGENTEAFF. The CDR3 nucleotides read TGCACCAGCAGCATACAACAGGGGGAAAACACTGAAGCTTTCTTT.

The rearrangement uses TRBV4-2 and TRBJ1-1; D is undetermined. The V gene lost 0 bases and the J gene lost 4 bases, with 6 bases spanning the gap. CDR3 length equals 13 residues. The germline CDR1 and CDR2 sequences are LGHNA and YNFKEQ. The CDR3 loop reads CASSQEGITEAFF. The CDR3 DNA reads as TGTGCCAGCAGCCAAGAAGGGATCACTGAAGCTTTCTTT.

The chain couples TRBV7-3 to TRBJ2-2, with D unclear. Trimming stripped 4 bases from V and 6 bases from J, with 9 bases between. The CDR3 loop spans 13 amino acids. Germline CDR1 is SGHTA and CDR2 is FQGTGA. CDR3 region: CASSSDPAGELFF. The DNA of the CDR3 is TGTGCCAGCAGCTCCGACCCCGCCGGGGAGCTGTTTTTT. The variable domain in full, with the rest retrieved from reference TRBV7-3 and TRBJ2-2, is GAGVSQTPSNKVTEKGKYVELRCDPISGHTALYWYRQSLGQGPEFLIYFQGTGAADDSGLPNDRFFAVRPEGSVSTLKIQRTERGDSAVYLCASSSDPAGELFFGEGSRLTVL.

The J gene is TRBJ1-2, the V gene TRBV12-3 or TRBV12-4; 7 positions agree with TRBD1. Trimming at V came to 3 bases and at J to 3 bases, leaving 10 bases not matched to a gene. This CDR3 is built from 16 residues. CDR3 in amino acids: CASSFPSGGEDYGYTF. In DNA form, the CDR3 reads TGTGCCAGCAGTTTCCCTTCAGGGGGGGAAGACTATGGCTACACCTTC.

This clonotype came up a few times. This chain links TRBV12-3 or TRBV12-4 with TRBJ1-2; 9 bases fit TRBD1. Trimming removed 7 bases from V and 9 bases from J; junction bases left unmatched: 9. The CDR3 spans 13 residues. As DNA, the CDR3 is TGTGCCAGCACCAACGGGACAGGGAAGAGCTACACCTTC. Translating it yields CASTNGTGKSYTF.

This clonotype turned up a few times. The chain links TRBV20-1 to TRBJ2-1; either TRBD1 or TRBD2 may fit D (5 bases each). Germline values: CDR1 DFQATT, CDR2 SNEGSKA (reference sequence). The CDR3 contains 14 residues. Trimming took 3 bases from V and 2 from J, leaving 11 bases between them. The CDR3 loop is CSASWGKPYNEQFF. The DNA for the CDR3 is TGCAGTGCTAGCTGGGGGAAACCCTACAATGAGCAGTTCTTC.

This chain joins TRBV5-1 and TRBJ1-1, with 7 bases aligning to TRBD1. In germline, CDR1 is SGHRS, CDR2 YFSETQ. This CDR3 has 16 amino acids. V dropped 1 base and J dropped 2; count of bases not matched to a gene: 8. The CDR3 DNA reads TGCGCCAGCAGCTTGCATCCGTGGGACAGAAACACTGAAGCTTTCTTT. Protein: CASSLHPWDRNTEAFF. Variable domain in full (rest from reference TRBV5-1 and TRBJ1-1): KAGVTQTPRYLIKTRGQQVTLSCSPISGHRSVSWYQQTPGQGLQFLFEYFSETQRNKGNFPGRFSGRQFSNSRSEMNVSTLELGDSALYLCASSLHPWDRNTEAFFGQGTRLTVV.

The chain employs TRBV6-6 and TRBJ1-2, with 10 bases fitting TRBD1. Germline loops: CDR1 MNHNY, CDR2 SVGAGI (reference sequence). The V and J ends lost 6 bases and 3 bases, in that order; junction bases with no gene match: 7. The CDR3 totals 15 residues. The CDR3 DNA sequence: TGTGCCAGCAGACCCCCGGGACAGGGGCACTATGGCTACACCTTC. Its protein is CASRPPGQGHYGYTF.

V and J are TRBV4-1 and TRBJ1-5; tentative D call: TRBD1 (5 bases). Germline V gives CDR1 MGHRA, CDR2 YSYEKL. Trimming left V 5 bases short and J 7 bases short, with 18 bases between. This CDR3 spans 15 amino acids. CDR3 in DNA: TGCGCCAGCAGCTCACGTCGGGGGACCCACCAGCCCCAGCATTTT. Residues: CASSSRRGTHQPQHF.

This chain links TRBV29-1 with TRBJ2-7; possible D gene TRBD1, 8 bases. The CDR3 is 13 amino acids. With 6 bases removed from V and 3 bases from J, the gap between germline ends came to 15 bases. The germline CDR1 and CDR2 sequences are SQVTM and ANQGSEA. DNA of the CDR3: TGCAGCGTCGAGGGGGGGACAGGCTACGAGCAGTACTTC. Protein product: CSVEGGTGYEQYF.

This clonotype has just a few counts. This rearrangement joins TRBV20-1 to TRBJ1-2, with D perhaps matching TRBD1 (5 bases). Per germline, CDR1 DFQATT and CDR2 SNEGSKA (reference sequence). V lost 5 bases and J 4 bases, leaving 14 bases between the germline ends. This CDR3 region has 13 residues. As DNA, the CDR3 is TGCAGTGCTTCCGCCGGGGGGTTCTATGGCTACACCTTC. It yields the protein CSASAGGFYGYTF.